Presented here are 25 T cell receptor beta chains from one specimen sequenced in a study of T cell responses to AZD1222 COVID-19 vaccine. Method: immunoSEQ multiplex PCR; TCRdb's copy keeps in-frame clones and lacks some. Here the sample spans about 180,000 clones, roughly 88% being singletons. Here the sequenced sample was peripheral blood, taken 28 days after the second AZD1222 dose. Receptor source: an adult who received the AZD1222 COVID-19 vaccine.

The V call is TRBV4-2, the J call TRBJ2-5, with 9 positions matching TRBD2. The CDR3 runs 17 residues. Germline lookup yields CDR1 LGHNA and CDR2 YNFKEQ. V dropped 0 bases and J dropped 2; count of bases not matched to a gene: 7. The CDR3 DNA reads as TGTGCCAGCAGCCAAGACCCAGCGGGGGGTATTCAAGAGACCCAGTACTTC. This codes for CASSQDPAGGIQETQYF.

This clone showed up just once. The rearrangement joins TRBV3-1 (or the pseudogene TRBV3-2) to TRBJ2-7; D possibly corresponds to TRBD2 (6 bases). CDR3 length: 15 amino acids. Germline V gene sequence: CDR1 LGHDT, CDR2 YNNKEL (reference sequence). The ends were cut back, 1 base at V and 2 bases at J, with 12 bases in the middle. CDR3 nucleotides: TGTGCCAGCAGCCAAGGTCCGGGGGAGGCCTACGAGCAGTACTTC. Protein: CASSQGPGEAYEQYF.

By sample fraction, this clone is large. This chain joins TRBV5-4 and TRBJ1-2; 7 bases match TRBD1. V gave up 3 bases and J gave up 8 bases; unmatched junction bases: 13. Germline CDR1 SGHNT, CDR2 YYREEE (reference sequence). CDR3 length: 15 amino acids. Written as DNA, the CDR3 is TGTGCCAGCAGCTCGCTCGGACAGGTAGATTGGGGCTACACCTTC. Translated, it gives CASSSLGQVDWGYTF.

The rearrangement uses TRBV5-6 and TRBJ1-2; weak D call: TRBD1 (6 bases). Germline CDR1 reads SGHDT; CDR2 reads YYEEEE. The V and J ends lost 4 bases and 4 bases respectively, with 11 bases between them. This CDR3 has 13 amino acids. The CDR3 coding sequence is TGTGCCAGCAGCCCTACAGGGCTCTATGGCTACACCTTC. It translates to CASSPTGLYGYTF.

This clone was counted a single time. The V gene is TRBV5-6, the J gene TRBJ2-5; D is undetermined. The CDR3 contains 15 residues. The V and J ends lost 3 bases and 5 bases respectively, with 17 bases between them. Per the germline V gene, CDR1 is SGHDT and CDR2 is YYEEEE. In nucleotides, the CDR3 is TGTGCCAGCAGCTCTGGAGACCGCGCCAAGGAGACCCAGTACTTC. Encoded protein: CASSSGDRAKETQYF.

V and J are TRBV6-5 and TRBJ1-6; 7 bases are shared with TRBD1. Looked up from germline, CDR1 is MNHEY and CDR2 is SVGAGI. The V segment lost 2 bases and the J segment 11 bases; nucleotides outside the gene matches: 9. This CDR3 comprises 15 residues. CDR3 sequence: CASSYRGQRGPPLHF. CDR3 in DNA: TGTGCCAGCAGTTACAGGGGGCAAAGGGGGCCACCCCTCCACTTT.

The chain recombines TRBV11-2 with TRBJ2-2; 8 bases line up with TRBD2. This CDR3 region has 13 residues. CDR1 is SGHAT and CDR2 is FQNNGV in the germline V gene. J gave up 6 bases and V 5 bases, and 2 bases lay outside the gene matches. CDR3 amino acids: CASSRTSSGELFF. CDR3 DNA sequence: TGTGCCAGCAGCCGGACTAGCTCCGGGGAGCTGTTTTTT. Full variable domain (remainder filled in from reference TRBV11-2 and TRBJ2-2): EAGVAQSPRYKIIEKRQSVAFWCNPISGHATLYWYQQILGQGPKLLIQFQNNGVVDDSQLPKDRFSAERLKGVDSTLKIQPAKLEDSAVYLCASSRTSSGELFFGEGSRLTVL.

The gene calls are TRBV15 and TRBJ2-3; possible D gene TRBD2, 5 bases. Germline assignment: CDR1 LNHNV and CDR2 YYDKDF (reference sequence). The CDR3 sequence is 16 residues long. V lost 0 bases to trimming and J lost 2 bases, with 12 bases between them. For the CDR3, the DNA is TGTGCCACCAGCAGAGATGGCCTAGCTGCCACAGATACGCAGTATTTT. Translated: CATSRDGLAATDTQYF.

This clone was seen just once. The CDR3 sequence is CASSRLAGSYNEQFF. Written as DNA, the CDR3 is TGTGCCAGCAGCCGACTAGCGGGGTCATACAATGAGCAGTTCTTC. The chain recombines TRBV7-3 with TRBJ2-1, with 11 nucleotides matching TRBD2. The CDR3 length is 15 residues. Per germline, CDR1 SGHTA and CDR2 FQGTGA. The J segment lost 4 bases and the V segment lost 5 bases, leaving 4 bases of the junction unmatched.

The gene calls are TRBV3-1 (or the pseudogene TRBV3-2) and TRBJ2-7; 7 positions agree with TRBD2. V shed 6 bases and J 3 bases; nucleotides not matched to a gene: 5. The CDR3 contains 13 residues. Germline V gives CDR1 LGHDT, CDR2 YNNKEL (reference sequence). The CDR3 DNA reads TGTGCCAGCAGTCCCCCGGGGGGCTACGAGCAGTACTTC. This encodes CASSPPGGYEQYF.

The rearrangement uses TRBV27 and TRBJ1-6, with D unclear. This CDR3 is 16 amino acids long. CDR1 and CDR2 (germline): MNHEY, SMNVEV (reference sequence). Between the trimmed V and J ends, which lost 0 bases and 7 bases, there was a span of 13 bases. CDR3: CASSLSARGRNSPLHF. The CDR3 nucleotides read TGTGCCAGCAGTTTATCGGCGCGGGGTCGGAATTCACCCCTCCACTTT.

A note on this clone: Lacking the conserved final phenylalanine or tryptophan, this CDR3 likely reflects a read error. It is unclear where the CDR3 begins or ends on the DNA, so no DNA is shown, and the CDR3 is as TCRdb lists it. This chain links TRBV6-5 with TRBJ1-2; TRBD1 is the table's D call, not checked against the DNA. Germline V CDR1 and CDR2: MNHEY, SVGAGI. From its first to its last residue, the CDR3 has 10 amino acids. The CDR3 sequence: CASFTKQGMS.

The chain is built from TRBV10-1 and TRBJ2-3, with no clear D. The CDR3 length is 16 residues. Germline values: CDR1 WNHNN, CDR2 SYGVQD (reference sequence). V lost 2 bases, J lost 0 bases, and 12 bases lay in between. The CDR3: CASSEVGVLSTDTQYF. The CDR3 DNA is TGCGCCAGCAGTGAGGTGGGCGTCCTGAGCACAGATACGCAGTATTTT.

The chain employs TRBV7-2 and TRBJ2-2, with 8 bases that match TRBD1. The germline V gene encodes CDR1 SGHTA and CDR2 FQGNSA. The CDR3 contains 13 residues. Unmatched junction bases numbered 2, after V lost 5 bases and J lost 6 bases. The CDR3 bases are TGTGCCAGCAGCCCGACAGGGGCCGGGGAGCTGTTTTTT. Residues: CASSPTGAGELFF. The variable domain in full, with the rest retrieved from reference TRBV7-2 and TRBJ2-2, is GAGVSQSPSNKVTEKGKDVELRCDPISGHTALYWYRQSLGQGLEFLIYFQGNSAPDKSGLPSDRFSAERTGGSVSTLTIQRTQQEDSAVYLCASSPTGAGELFFGEGSRLTVL.

The V gene is TRBV30, the J gene TRBJ1-2; D is unclear. This CDR3 has 14 amino acids. Germline V gene lookup returns CDR1 GTSNPN and CDR2 SVGIG (reference sequence). With 4 bases removed from V and 4 bases from J, the gap between germline ends came to 16 bases. The DNA for the CDR3 is TGTGCCTGGAACCTCGAAAGAGGCTTCTATGGCTACACCTTC. Translating gives CAWNLERGFYGYTF.

The chain joins TRBV7-2 to TRBJ2-7; maybe TRBD1 (5 bases). Trimming removed 5 bases from V and 0 bases from J, with 14 bases in between. CDR3 length: 15 amino acids. Germline V gives CDR1 SGHTA, CDR2 FQGNSA. The CDR3 sequence: CASSVTATGSYEQYF. The CDR3 bases are TGTGCCAGCAGCGTGACAGCGACGGGCTCCTACGAGCAGTACTTC.

The chain joins TRBV6-5 to TRBJ1-4; 8 positions agree with TRBD1. The CDR3 loop spans 16 amino acids. CDR1 is MNHEY and CDR2 is SVGAGI in the germline V gene. With V trimmed by 2 bases and J by 6 bases, 8 bases remained unmatched. The DNA for the CDR3 is TGTGCCAGCAGTTACGCGGACAGGGTTAACGATGAAAAACTGTTTTTT. This encodes CASSYADRVNDEKLFF.

J is TRBJ1-1 and V is TRBV11-3, with no clear D. The CDR3 loop spans 16 amino acids. The V end lost 1 base, the J end lost 0 bases, and 12 bases lay between the germline ends. CDR1 and CDR2 from the germline V gene are SGHNT and YENEEA. As DNA, the CDR3 is TGTGCCAGCAGCTTAGGCCCTCCGGGCCTGAACACTGAAGCTTTCTTT. Its protein product is CASSLGPPGLNTEAFF.

The chain is built from TRBV19 and TRBJ1-4; TRBD1 aligns across 7 bases. Germline trimming cut 0 bases from V and 8 bases from J; bases unmatched to any gene: 0. Germline CDR1 LNHDA, CDR2 SQIVND (reference sequence). This CDR3 is built from 13 residues. The chain's CDR3 is CASSIDRGEKLFF. The CDR3 coding sequence is TGTGCCAGTAGTATAGACAGGGGGGAAAAACTGTTTTTT.

The V call is TRBV6-5, the J call TRBJ2-5; D tentatively reads TRBD1 or TRBD2 (5 bases each). Germline CDR1 is MNHEY and CDR2 is SVGAGI. The ends were cut back, 6 bases at V and 9 bases at J, with 14 bases in the middle. The CDR3 has 12 amino acids. CDR3: CASRRAEGAQYF. Written as DNA, the CDR3 is TGTGCCAGCAGGCGGGCAGAAGGGGCCCAGTACTTC.

The chain combines TRBV6-6 with TRBJ1-6; 11 bases are a match to TRBD1. This CDR3 has 16 residues. Germline-derived CDR1 and CDR2 are MNHNY and SVGAGI (reference sequence). The V and J ends lost 6 bases and 7 bases, in that order; junction bases with no gene match: 8. CDR3: CASRNGQGAKNSPLHF. CDR3 sequence (DNA): TGTGCCAGCAGGAACGGACAGGGGGCAAAGAATTCACCCCTCCACTTT.

This rearrangement joins TRBV11-2 to TRBJ1-6; D is undetermined. V lost 4 bases, J lost 2 bases, and 9 bases lay in between. The germline CDR1 and CDR2 sequences are SGHAT and FQNNGV. CDR3 length: 15 residues. CDR3 sequence: CASSSRGTYNSPLHF. Written as DNA, the CDR3 is TGTGCCAGCAGCTCCCGTGGGACCTATAATTCACCCCTCCACTTT. The full variable domain, with the rest looked up from reference TRBV11-2 and TRBJ1-6, is EAGVAQSPRYKIIEKRQSVAFWCNPISGHATLYWYQQILGQGPKLLIQFQNNGVVDDSQLPKDRFSAERLKGVDSTLKIQPAKLEDSAVYLCASSSRGTYNSPLHFGNGTRLTVT.

This chain uses TRBV9 with TRBJ1-1; D is uncertain. V was shortened by 4 bases and J by 0 bases, with 13 bases between the two germline ends. Germline CDR1 reads SGDLS; CDR2 reads YYNGEE. The CDR3 extends over 15 amino acids. The CDR3, as DNA: TGTGCCAGCAGCTCCGGCGGTCTAATGAACACTGAAGCTTTCTTT. This codes for CASSSGGLMNTEAFF.

The genes are TRBV4-3 and TRBJ2-7, with 7 bases lining up with TRBD2. CDR3 size: 15 residues. Trimming cost V 1 base and J 2 bases; bases outside gene matches: 5. Germline values: CDR1 LGHNA, CDR2 YSLEER. This CDR3 is CASSQVGGGPYEQYF. CDR3 nucleotides: TGCGCCAGCAGCCAAGTCGGCGGGGGACCCTACGAGCAGTACTTC.

This rearrangement joins TRBV7-9 to TRBJ1-4, with TRBD1 matching 8 bases. J gave up 0 bases and V 4 bases, and 1 base lay outside the gene matches. The CDR3 is 15 residues long. CDR1 SEHNR and CDR2 FQNEAQ come from the germline V gene (reference sequence). The CDR3 loop is CASSSGQATNEKLFF. CDR3 sequence (DNA): TGTGCCAGCAGCTCGGGACAGGCAACTAATGAAAAACTGTTTTTT.